This T cell receptor (beta chain) was recovered during a study of cytomegalovirus exposure and HLA in healthy donors (dated by TCRdb to between 2016 and 2019). Regarding the research as a whole: According to a later analysis, one platform produced both the 110 or so validation repertoires and the 730 or so repertoires of the first cohort. Along with the 666-subject first cohort, a separate validation cohort of over a hundred different subjects was used. The study aimed to test whether cataloging public T cell receptors could reveal signatures of past pathogen exposure. The study combined high-throughput TCR immunosequencing, statistical association of individual TCRs with disease status, and machine learning to predict cytomegalovirus infection status. What the study reported, not specific to this receptor: The classifier was reported to diagnose cytomegalovirus status with high specificity and sensitivity in both the original cohort and the validation cohort. While some public TCRs were present in many individuals, most TCR sequences turned up only very rarely across donors. All 120 or so repertoires were used to score co-occurrence in the validation cohort in a later analysis, because that analysis had no HLA typing for the cohort. A later analysis found that TCRs clustered in the first cohort also tended to co-occur in the 120 validation repertoires, with approximately 95% of cluster scores above 0. In vitro tests confirmed that a few of the cytomegalovirus-associated TCR beta chains recognize cytomegalovirus antigens. According to the authors, the approach could potentially be generalized to other disease states and immunological phenotypes. The study gave a list of about 170 TCR beta chains associated with cytomegalovirus.

Comments on this clone: Its antigen remains unidentified. Base qualities are not provided; no much larger clone lies one nucleotide away.

Trimming removed 0 bases from V and 7 bases from J, leaving 8 bases between the germline ends. The CDR3 spans 13 residues, from the cysteine through the phenylalanine. Only CDR3 DNA is held: 39 bases, read in frame from base 1. According to the germline V gene, CDR1 reads SGDLS and CDR2 reads YYNGEE. Library preparation used the immunoSEQ multiplex PCR assay. The authors processed their data as follows. A statistical classification framework was developed to diagnose cytomegalovirus status using the catalog of TCR beta chain sequences. TCRdb obtained this table from immuneACCESS and retained in-frame rearrangements with V and J assigned. These tables miss some clones; where compared with another copy, unresolved V genes account for less than half of the shortfall, and the remainder is unexplained. That table gives V, J and clone size, and the DNA gave D and trimming. The sample contains approximately 180,000 clones, about nine tenths of them found a single time. Of the sample, approximately 2.6% is held by the ten largest clones.

The donors belonged to the validation cohort of about 110 subjects, which was separate from the roughly 700-subject first cohort. The source is a man younger than 35 in good health and CMV-seropositive. Specimen: PBMCs. The V and J segments used are TRBV9 and TRBJ2-1; the D segment cannot be called with confidence. The DNA reads as follows: TGTGCCAGCAGCGTAGTCCCGTCGAATGAGCAGTTCTTC. Translation gives CASSVVPSNEQFF.